What follows describes a single TCR beta chain. What it recognizes is unknown. The same CDR3 arises from other DNA sequences in this sample as well. TCRdb keeps only in-frame clones here, not all; method: immunoSEQ multiplex PCR. In the table there are 730,000 or so clones, about three quarters of which are singletons. The split of CD4+ cells yielded CD45RA+ naive and CD45RA-negative memory subsets. The germline gives CDR1 MNHEY, CDR2 SVGAGI. V was shortened by 2 bases and J by 4 bases, with 6 bases between the two germline ends. The CDR3 has 13 amino acids. This sample is part of a study of shared clonotypes between healthy human individuals. General study results and limits: Clonotype sharing among the donors was expected to vary with sequencing depth.

This receptor was taken from a woman aged 30 to 39 in good health. The chain carries TRBV6-5 and TRBJ1-5; the D is unclear. Sequenced input: memory CD4+ T cells sorted from blood. The sample's subset: CD45RA-negative fraction. CDR3 DNA: TGTGCCAGCAGTTACAGCGTAAATCAGCCCCAGCATTTT. Its translation: CASSYSVNQPQHF.